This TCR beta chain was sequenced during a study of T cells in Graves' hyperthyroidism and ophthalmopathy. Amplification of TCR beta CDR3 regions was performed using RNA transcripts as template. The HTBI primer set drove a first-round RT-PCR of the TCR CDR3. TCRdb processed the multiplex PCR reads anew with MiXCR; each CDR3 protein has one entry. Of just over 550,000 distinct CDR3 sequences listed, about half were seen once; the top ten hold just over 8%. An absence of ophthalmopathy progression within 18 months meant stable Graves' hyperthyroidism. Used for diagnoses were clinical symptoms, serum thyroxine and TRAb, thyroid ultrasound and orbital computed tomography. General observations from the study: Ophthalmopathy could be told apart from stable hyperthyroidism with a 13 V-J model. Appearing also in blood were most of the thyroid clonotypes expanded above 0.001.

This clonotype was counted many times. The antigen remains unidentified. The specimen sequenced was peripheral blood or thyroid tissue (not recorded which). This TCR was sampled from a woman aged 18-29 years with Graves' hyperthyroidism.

CDR3 DNA: TGTGCCACCAGTGAACCTGGGACAGCCCACCAAGAGACCCAGTACTTC. Its protein product is CATSEPGTAHQETQYF. The rearrangement uses TRBV24-1 and TRBJ2-5; 7 nucleotides match TRBD1. Germline lookup yields CDR1 KGHDR and CDR2 SFDVKD. The trim removed 4 bases at V and 0 bases at J, leaving 7 bases unmatched. The CDR3 sequence is 16 residues long.